A single count supports the clone carrying this TCR beta chain. As processed by the authors: Amplification from reference gene primers served as the basis for estimated nucleated cell counts. Sequencing used immunoSEQ multiplex PCR; TCRdb keeps in-frame clones, though not all of them. The DNA was the basis for D and trimming; V, J and clone size are from that table. This sample has a few hundred thousand clones, with less than 90% found just once. The sample originates from a study of blood T cell repertoires in COVID-19. About the research overall: T cells, B-cell-depleted T cells, or PBMCs provided the cDNA or gDNA that served as material.

In germline, CDR1 is SGHRS, CDR2 YFSETQ. This CDR3 is built from 17 residues. V lost 4 bases, J lost 1 base, and 8 bases stayed unmatched. The rearrangement uses TRBV5-1 and TRBJ1-1, with TRBD1 matching 12 bases. The clonotype originates from a woman aged 55 to 70 who had recovered from COVID-19. Source material: PBMCs or T cells enriched from blood (not recorded which). The CDR3 DNA sequence: TGCGCCAGCAGCCTGGGGACAGGGGGCGCCAGGAACACTGAAGCTTTCTTT. Its translation: CASSLGTGGARNTEAFF.